The 5 T cell receptor beta chains below come from one sample, sequenced in a study of cytomegalovirus exposure and HLA in healthy donors. Assay used: immunoSEQ multiplex PCR; TCRdb lists only in-frame clones, some missing. This table holds some 98,000 clones, roughly 90% found once. Sequenced: PBMCs. All receptors derive from a young man in good health and CMV-seropositive.

V usage is TRBV7-9 and J usage is TRBJ2-5, with TRBD2 identical over 13 bases. V shed 5 bases and J 2 bases; nucleotides not matched to a gene: 5. This CDR3 has 16 residues. Germline CDR1 reads SEHNR; CDR2 reads FQNEAQ (reference sequence). CDR3 residues: CASSLGLAGDQETQYF. The CDR3 region has the DNA TGTGCCAGCAGCCTCGGACTAGCGGGGGATCAAGAGACCCAGTACTTC.

This sequence joins TRBV5-6 and TRBJ2-1, with 8 nucleotides matching TRBD1. This CDR3 has 16 residues. The V segment lost 4 bases and the J segment 1 base; nucleotides outside the gene matches: 7. The germline gives CDR1 SGHDT, CDR2 YYEEEE. The CDR3 loop is CASSPGQGGSYNEQFF. The CDR3 DNA reads as TGTGCCAGCAGCCCCGGACAGGGAGGTTCCTACAATGAGCAGTTCTTC.

The V gene is TRBV5-6, the J gene TRBJ2-7, with D maybe TRBD2 (5 bases). The CDR3 runs to 16 residues. The V gene's germline CDR1 is SGHDT and CDR2 YYEEEE. V was cut by 4 bases and J by 0 bases, with 17 bases left in between. The CDR3, as DNA: TGTGCCAGCAGCGATTTGGTGAGGGCGTCCTCCTACGAGCAGTACTTC. Protein: CASSDLVRASSYEQYF.

The chain combines TRBV5-5 with TRBJ2-7, with 7 bases matching TRBD2. In germline, CDR1 is SGHKS, CDR2 YYEKEE (reference sequence). V was clipped by 4 bases and J by 4 bases; unmatched bases: 14. The CDR3 has 16 amino acids. The CDR3 sequence is CASSPDLGRATYEQYF. CDR3 bases: TGTGCCAGCAGCCCGGACCTTGGGAGGGCCACGTACGAGCAGTACTTC.

The chain employs TRBV5-4 and TRBJ2-1, with TRBD1 matching 9 bases. CDR3 length: 15 residues. CDR1 is SGHNT and CDR2 is YYREEE in the germline V gene (reference sequence). The trim removed 4 bases at V and 5 bases at J, leaving 7 bases unmatched. The CDR3 here is CASSADRGPHNEQFF. The DNA for the CDR3 is TGTGCCAGCAGCGCGGACAGGGGCCCCCACAATGAGCAGTTCTTC.